A selection of T cell receptor beta chains follows, all from one sample in a study of T cell responses to AZD1222 COVID-19 vaccine. The data were produced by immunoSEQ multiplex PCR, yet TCRdb's version contains in-frame clones alone and is incomplete. The sample carries about 130,000 clones, around 86% recorded once. The input for sequencing was peripheral blood, taken on day 0 of AZD1222 vaccination. The origin of the receptors is an adult in good health. The CDR3 runs from the conserved cysteine through the conserved F or W. A D gene is named only where the DNA matches it firmly. The listing skips clone size in some rows; elsewhere it reads once, few, many or a size class.

D: .; V: TRBV2; size: .; CDR3: CASSEVRPEETQYF
D: TRBD1; V: TRBV3-1/TRBV3-2; size: .; CDR3: CASSRGTGGNQPQHF
D: TRBD2; V: TRBV7-2; size: .; CDR3: CASSLRPPTSESTDTQYF
D: .; V: TRBV28; size: .; CDR3: CASTGGVSEKLFF
D: TRBD2; V: TRBV5-1; size: .; CDR3: CASSLSGTGANVLTF
D: .; V: TRBV7-2; size: .; CDR3: CASSPNGGYNEQFF
D: .; V: TRBV29-1; size: .; CDR3: CSVEDGAYGYTF
D: .; V: TRBV28; size: .; CDR3: CASSLEGQHGYTF
D: .; V: TRBV12-2; size: .; CDR3: CASRLGYVSSNQPQHF
D: TRBD2; V: TRBV6-2/TRBV6-3; size: .; CDR3: CASSYKVGTSGGRSYEQYF
D: .; V: TRBV28; size: .; CDR3: CASSYGRDTRAGYTF
D: .; V: TRBV6-5; size: .; CDR3: CASRGRDTEAFF
D: .; V: TRBV6-2/TRBV6-3; size: once; CDR3: CASSYGFRSWPQHF
D: .; V: TRBV27; size: .; CDR3: CASSLFANTEAFF
D: .; V: TRBV12-3/TRBV12-4; size: .; CDR3: CASRGQRQAFF
D: .; V: TRBV12-3/TRBV12-4; size: .; CDR3: CASSPDSGKQYF
D: .; V: TRBV19; size: .; CDR3: CASSIPDWRGTDTQYF
D: .; V: TRBV2; size: .; CDR3: CASSRNTEAFF
D: .; V: TRBV19; size: .; CDR3: CASRSGAGGNQPQHF
D: .; V: TRBV7-9; size: .; CDR3: CASSRSVTEAFF
D: .; V: TRBV24-1; size: .; CDR3: CATSDASPNTGELFF
D: .; V: TRBV7-3; size: few; CDR3: CASSSGADGYTF
D: TRBD1; V: TRBV6-2/TRBV6-3; size: .; CDR3: CASSYPGQGTSPLHF
D: .; V: TRBV5-1; size: once; CDR3: CASSLGDSGYNSPLHF
D: TRBD1; V: TRBV30; size: .; CDR3: CAWSHRTGSNEQFF
D: TRBD1; V: TRBV5-1; size: .; CDR3: CASSLEGTGQWETQYF
D: .; V: TRBV14; size: .; CDR3: CASSQVGPGTFYGYTF
D: TRBD1; V: TRBV18; size: .; CDR3: CASSPTDRDSPLHF
D: TRBD1; V: TRBV27; size: few; CDR3: CASSHRQGGETEAFF
D: TRBD2; V: TRBV6-2/TRBV6-3; size: once; CDR3: CASSLLSGGPYTDTQYF
D: .; V: TRBV27; size: .; CDR3: CAPRGTADTQYF
D: .; V: TRBV28; size: .; CDR3: CASRVYNSPLHF
D: .; V: TRBV6-1; size: .; CDR3: CASCEGQWSGELFF
D: .; V: TRBV28; size: .; CDR3: CASSLPGPDTGELFF
D: .; V: TRBV3-1/TRBV3-2; size: .; CDR3: CASSQLRGGKGMNTEAFF
D: .; V: TRBV9; size: .; CDR3: CASSVEVSSYNEQFF
D: TRBD2; V: TRBV7-8; size: .; CDR3: CASSPSGLAGYEQYF
D: TRBD1; V: TRBV6-2/TRBV6-3; size: .; CDR3: CASSFSGTGFEQYF
D: .; V: TRBV15; size: .; CDR3: CATSKGRPFGYGYTF